One and the same sample provided the 23 T cell receptor beta chains below, sequenced in a study of memory CD8 T cells in hepatitis C reinfection (dated by TCRdb to about 2017). Sample time point, as interpreted from the label and publication: pre-reinfection, 55 to 20 weeks before reinfection detection. Sorted cells were sequenced directly ex vivo, without in vitro expansion prior to TCR sequencing. Receptors were amplified or captured by the immunoSEQ multiplex PCR assay. TCRdb carries this immuneACCESS record with in-frame sequences only. Its versions omit some clonotypes, under half of them owing to an unresolved V gene in the studies checked, with the rest unexplained. This sample holds around 6,000 clones; roughly nine tenths were observed only once. Of the sample, roughly 23% is held by the ten largest clones. Sequences were obtained from naive CD8+ T cells sorted from blood. The cell subset or site label of this sample denotes: total naive CD8+CD45RO- T cells. These receptors all stem from a man aged 50-59 years with hepatitis C virus infection.

V usage is TRBV27 and J usage is TRBJ2-7, with 7 bases identical to TRBD2. This CDR3 has 15 amino acids. Germline assignment: CDR1 MNHEY and CDR2 SMNVEV (reference sequence). V shed 3 bases, J shed 2 bases, and the junction held 7 bases outside the gene matches. CDR3 in DNA: TGTGCCAGCAGTTTGGGCGGGAGCGCAACCTACGAGCAGTACTTC. This encodes CASSLGGSATYEQYF.

The chain is built from TRBV7-6 and TRBJ2-5, with D possibly TRBD2 on 6 matching bases. Germline CDR1 and CDR2: SGHVS and FNYEAQ. The length of the CDR3 is 17 residues. V dropped 4 bases and J dropped 3 bases, with 21 bases sitting between them. In nucleotides, the CDR3 is TGTGCCAGCAGCTCGACAAACTCGGGGGTCGGGAAAGAGACCCAGTACTTC. This sequence encodes CASSSTNSGVGKETQYF. Filled out from reference TRBV7-6 and TRBJ2-5, the complete variable domain reads GAGVSQSPRYKVTKRGQDVALRCDPISGHVSLYWYRQALGQGPEFLTYFNYEAQQDKSGLPNDRFSAERPEGSISTLTIQRTEQRDSAMYRCASSSTNSGVGKETQYFGPGTRLLVL.

The rearrangement joins TRBV5-1 to TRBJ1-1; 7 nucleotides match TRBD1. The CDR3 runs to 13 residues. CDR1 SGHRS and CDR2 YFSETQ come from the germline V gene. J gave up 6 bases and V 4 bases, and 6 bases lay outside the gene matches. CDR3 bases: TGCGCCAGCAGCCAAGGGGGCGTCGCTGAAGCTTTCTTT. Amino acid sequence: CASSQGGVAEAFF.

J is TRBJ1-2 and V is TRBV27; TRBD1 matches 9 bases. V dropped 3 bases and J dropped 6; count of bases not matched to a gene: 8. The germline V gene encodes CDR1 MNHEY and CDR2 SMNVEV (reference sequence). This CDR3 has 15 residues. The CDR3 DNA follows: TGTGCCAGCAGTTTGGTAGACAGGGGGAGAGATGGCTACACCTTC. This codes for CASSLVDRGRDGYTF.

This chain joins TRBV30 and TRBJ1-5; the match to TRBD1 covers 7 bases. There are 13 residues in the CDR3. CDR1 is GTSNPN and CDR2 is SVGIG in the germline V gene (reference sequence). V lost 0 bases, J lost 6 bases, and 2 bases stayed unmatched. The CDR3 bases are TGTGCCTGGAGTGTTCAGGGGGTTCAGCCCCAGCATTTT. Translating gives CAWSVQGVQPQHF.

The rearrangement joins TRBV25-1 to TRBJ1-2; the D gene is possibly TRBD1 (6 bases). Trimming left V 2 bases short and J 0 bases short, with 13 bases between. CDR3 length equals 16 residues. CDR1 MGHDK and CDR2 SYGVNS come from the germline V gene. CDR3 nucleotides: TGTGCCAGCAGTGAACCTAACAGGGCGGCTAACTATGGCTACACCTTC. This sequence encodes CASSEPNRAANYGYTF.

The chain employs TRBV9 and TRBJ2-7, with D maybe TRBD1 (7 bases). The CDR3 loop spans 16 amino acids. Trimming removed 2 bases at V and 9 bases at J, with 24 bases between. CDR1 is SGDLS, CDR2 YYNGEE, per germline. Here the CDR3 reads CASSVGGDSRSELQYF. As DNA, the CDR3 is TGTGCCAGCAGCGTTGGAGGGGACAGTCGGTCGGAGTTGCAGTACTTC. Full variable domain (missing parts from reference TRBV9 and TRBJ2-7): DSGVTQTPKHLITATGQRVTLRCSPRSGDLSVYWYQQSLDQGLQFLIQYYNGEERAKGNILERFSAQQFPDLHSELNLSSLELGDSALYFCASSVGGDSRSELQYFGPGTRLTVT.

The chain joins TRBV7-9 to TRBJ2-7, with D perhaps TRBD1 (6 bases). The V gene lost 8 bases and the J gene lost 0 bases, with 8 bases spanning the gap. CDR3 length equals 12 residues. Germline values: CDR1 SEHNR, CDR2 FQNEAQ (reference sequence). The CDR3 is CASEGDSYEQYF. The DNA for the CDR3 is TGTGCCAGCGAGGGGGACTCCTACGAGCAGTACTTC.

The chain employs TRBV7-9 and TRBJ2-6; D ambiguous. The V gene's germline CDR1 is SEHNR and CDR2 FQNEAQ (reference sequence). The CDR3 contains 14 residues. Trimming took 2 bases from V and 4 from J, leaving 6 bases between them. The CDR3 DNA reads TGTGCCAGCAGCTTAACTTCCGGGGCCAACGTCCTGACTTTC. Residues: CASSLTSGANVLTF.

This chain links TRBV29-1 with TRBJ1-5, with a weak D call TRBD1 (6 bases). The ends were cut back, 3 bases at V and 4 bases at J, with 13 bases in the middle. The CDR3 loop spans 14 amino acids. Germline CDR1 SQVTM, CDR2 ANQGSEA. CDR3 protein: CSVDTGLGNQPQHF. The CDR3 DNA reads as TGCAGCGTTGATACAGGGTTGGGTAATCAGCCCCAGCATTTT. Using reference TRBV29-1 and TRBJ1-5 for the parts outside the CDR3, the full variable domain is SAVISQKPSRDICQRGTSLTIQCQVDSQVTMMFWYRQQPGQSLTLIATANQGSEATYESGFVIDKFPISRPNLTFSTLTVSNMSPEDSSIYLCSVDTGLGNQPQHFGDGTRLSIL.

V gene TRBV5-6 combines with J gene TRBJ2-5, with TRBD2 matching 8 bases. From germline, CDR1 is SGHDT and CDR2 YYEEEE. After removal of 0 bases from V and 5 bases from J, the junction contained 9 bases not matched to a gene. CDR3 length: 16 residues. CDR3: CASSLGSAGGWETQYF. CDR3 in DNA: TGTGCCAGCAGCTTGGGATCTGCGGGGGGTTGGGAGACCCAGTACTTC.

The rearrangement links TRBV19 to TRBJ1-1; D gene unclear. This CDR3 region has 12 residues. The ends were cut back, 9 bases at V and 2 bases at J, with 10 bases in the middle. The V gene's germline CDR1 is LNHDA and CDR2 SQIVND (reference sequence). This chain's CDR3 is CASVLANTEAFF. The CDR3 nucleotides read TGTGCCAGCGTCCTGGCCAACACTGAAGCTTTCTTT.

The chain employs TRBV28 and TRBJ2-5; 8 bases fit TRBD2. Germline trimming cut 4 bases from V and 2 bases from J; bases unmatched to any gene: 9. Per germline, CDR1 MDHEN and CDR2 SYDVKM. The CDR3 extends over 16 amino acids. The CDR3 is CASSSPPSGLQETQYF. CDR3 DNA sequence: TGTGCCAGCAGTTCCCCTCCTAGCGGGTTACAAGAGACCCAGTACTTC.

V usage is TRBV5-6 and J usage is TRBJ2-2; D possibly corresponds to TRBD1 (5 bases). Per the germline V gene, CDR1 is SGHDT and CDR2 is YYEEEE. With 0 bases removed from V and 14 bases from J, the gap between germline ends came to 11 bases. This CDR3 region has 12 residues. CDR3 region: CASSLEGRGLFF. The CDR3 DNA follows: TGTGCCAGCAGCTTGGAGGGGCGCGGTCTGTTTTTT. Looking up the rest from reference TRBV5-6 and TRBJ2-2 gives the full variable domain: DAGVTQSPTHLIKTRGQQVTLRCSPKSGHDTVSWYQQALGQGPQFIFQYYEEEERQRGNFPDRFSGHQFPNYSSELNVNALLLGDSALYLCASSLEGRGLFFGEGSRLTVL.

The genes are TRBV13 and TRBJ2-1, with 10 bases fitting TRBD1. Germline trimming cut 3 bases from V and 6 bases from J; bases unmatched to any gene: 2. The CDR3 totals 14 residues. Germline CDR1 and CDR2: PRHDT and FYEKMQ (reference sequence). In nucleotides, the CDR3 is TGTGCCAGCAGCTTGGACAGGGGGGGCAATGAGCAGTTCTTC. It translates to CASSLDRGGNEQFF.

The chain carries TRBV5-6 and TRBJ2-5; no clear D. The CDR3 contains 13 residues. V lost 1 base, J lost 2 bases, and 6 bases lay in between. Per the germline V gene, CDR1 is SGHDT and CDR2 is YYEEEE. CDR3 DNA: TGTGCCAGCAGCTTGCCGTATCAAGAGACCCAGTACTTC. Encoded protein: CASSLPYQETQYF. Full variable domain (remainder filled in from reference TRBV5-6 and TRBJ2-5): DAGVTQSPTHLIKTRGQQVTLRCSPKSGHDTVSWYQQALGQGPQFIFQYYEEEERQRGNFPDRFSGHQFPNYSSELNVNALLLGDSALYLCASSLPYQETQYFGPGTRLLVL.

In nucleotides, the CDR3 is TGTGCCAGCAGCCAATCCAGTAGCGGGAGTTACGAGCAGTACTTC. This encodes CASSQSSSGSYEQYF. The V and J genes are TRBV16 and TRBJ2-7; TRBD2 aligns across 9 bases. The CDR3 is made up of 15 amino acids. V dropped 0 bases and J dropped 4; count of bases not matched to a gene: 4. The germline CDR1 and CDR2 sequences are KGHSY and FQNENV.

CDR3 sequence reads: CASSSERTSYNEQFF. DNA of the CDR3: TGTGCCAGCAGCTCAGAGCGGACCTCCTACAATGAGCAGTTCTTC. The chain links TRBV7-3 to TRBJ2-1, with D perhaps TRBD2 (5 bases). Germline V CDR1 and CDR2: SGHTA, FQGTGA. V was pared by 4 bases and J by 0 bases, with 10 bases between. There are 15 residues in the CDR3.

This chain uses TRBV11-2 with TRBJ2-7; 7 bases are a match to TRBD2. V shed 0 bases and J 1 base; nucleotides not matched to a gene: 9. Germline V lookup: CDR1 SGHAT, CDR2 FQNNGV. The length of the CDR3 is 17 residues. This CDR3 is CASSLDRYWGGSYEQYF. CDR3 bases: TGTGCCAGCAGCTTAGATCGGTATTGGGGGGGGTCCTACGAGCAGTACTTC.

The chain couples TRBV5-1 to TRBJ1-2; D is unclear. This CDR3 has 18 residues. Trimming cost V 4 bases and J 1 base, with 23 bases left between them. Germline CDR1 reads SGHRS; CDR2 reads YFSETQ. For the CDR3, the DNA is TGCGCCAGCAGCATAATAGAGGATGTGTCGGGAATTAACTATGGCTACACCTTC. It is translated as CASSIIEDVSGINYGYTF.

The gene calls are TRBV5-4 and TRBJ1-3; a possible D gene is TRBD1 (6 bases). The CDR3 is 15 residues long. V was trimmed by 4 bases and J by 0 bases, leaving 11 bases between them. Germline CDR1 reads SGHNT; CDR2 reads YYREEE (reference sequence). Written as DNA, the CDR3 is TGTGCCAGCAGCCCGGGACACATCTCTGGAAACACCATATATTTT. Its translation: CASSPGHISGNTIYF.

The chain uses TRBV7-6 and TRBJ2-1, with D perhaps TRBD2 (5 bases). V lost 4 bases and J 4 bases, leaving 11 bases between the germline ends. The V gene's germline CDR1 is SGHVS and CDR2 FNYEAQ. This CDR3 has 14 residues. The CDR3 region is CASSSSGAYNEQFF. The CDR3 DNA sequence: TGTGCCAGCAGCTCCAGCGGAGCATACAATGAGCAGTTCTTC.

V is TRBV7-9 and J is TRBJ2-7, with D uncertain. The CDR3 consists of 13 residues. CDR1 and CDR2 (germline): SEHNR, FQNEAQ (reference sequence). Trimming removed 3 bases at V and 0 bases at J, with 6 bases between. CDR3 region: CASSFQASYEQYF. The CDR3 coding sequence is TGTGCCAGCAGCTTTCAGGCCTCCTACGAGCAGTACTTC.